The 16 T cell receptor beta chains below come from one sample, sequenced in a study of T cells after posttransplantation cyclophosphamide. Clones were read by immunoSEQ multiplex PCR, and TCRdb kept only the in-frame ones, dropping some. The sample consists of 42,000 or so clones, 90% of them appearing once. A marrow graft followed busulfan-fludarabine conditioning, with cyclophosphamide on days +3 and +4. The starting material was PBMCs, obtained 60 to 65 days after allogeneic stem cell transplant with posttransplant cyclophosphamide. The receptors originated from a male patient aged 60-69 years who received an allogeneic stem cell transplant from a related donor and was CMV-positive. Some T cells may be provided by the graft donor.

CDR3 DNA: TGCGCCAGCAGGCAGTTCCCGGACAGGTTGGTGAGGGGGAACACTGAAGCTTTCTTT. Its protein is CASRQFPDRLVRGNTEAFF. V usage is TRBV5-1 and J usage is TRBJ1-1; TRBD1 aligns across 7 bases. After removal of 5 bases from V and 1 base from J, the junction contained 20 bases not matched to a gene. Germline V gives CDR1 SGHRS, CDR2 YFSETQ. The CDR3 length is 19 residues.

The chain recombines TRBV5-1 with TRBJ2-7; TRBD1 matches at 10 bases. This CDR3 spans 15 amino acids. V was clipped by 3 bases and J by 3 bases; unmatched bases: 6. Germline V gene lookup returns CDR1 SGHRS and CDR2 YFSETQ. The CDR3 region has the DNA TGCGCCAGCAGCTACGTGGACAGGGGGAACTACGAGCAGTACTTC. Protein: CASSYVDRGNYEQYF.

V is TRBV5-1 and J is TRBJ2-5; the match to TRBD1 covers 7 bases. Losses at the gene ends were 7 bases for V and 5 bases for J; bases not matched to a gene: 14. The CDR3 has 15 amino acids. Germline lookup yields CDR1 SGHRS and CDR2 YFSETQ. CDR3 nucleotide sequence: TGCGCCAGCTACCGGGCGTGGGACAGAACTGAGACCCAGTACTTC. Translating it yields CASYRAWDRTETQYF.

The J gene is TRBJ1-3, the V gene TRBV6-1, with D possibly being TRBD1 (5 bases). This CDR3 contains 17 residues. Trimming pared 2 bases from V and 0 bases from J, leaving 14 bases between. The germline CDR1 and CDR2 sequences are MNHNS and SASEGT. In DNA form, the CDR3 reads TGTGCCAGCAGTGAAAGGAGGGGACCGAGCTCTGGAAACACCATATATTTT. Protein sequence: CASSERRGPSSGNTIYF.

This chain joins TRBV15 and TRBJ1-6; 7 nucleotides match TRBD1. Germline lookup yields CDR1 LNHNV and CDR2 YYDKDF (reference sequence). V gave up 0 bases and J gave up 8 bases; unmatched junction bases: 4. The CDR3 has 15 amino acids. The CDR3 sequence is CATSRDTGEHSPLHF. CDR3 coding DNA: TGTGCCACCAGCAGAGATACAGGGGAACATTCACCCCTCCACTTT.

The V call is TRBV5-1, the J call TRBJ2-2, with D maybe TRBD1 (5 bases). The CDR3 loop spans 16 amino acids. V was pared by 0 bases and J by 0 bases, with 9 bases between. Per germline, CDR1 SGHRS and CDR2 YFSETQ. The CDR3 nucleotides read TGCGCCAGCAGCTTGGCTACAGGAACGAACACCGGGGAGCTGTTTTTT. Translating gives CASSLATGTNTGELFF.

This chain uses TRBV5-1 with TRBJ2-3; the D is unclear. CDR1 is SGHRS and CDR2 is YFSETQ in the germline V gene. V lost 2 bases and J 5 bases, leaving 9 bases between the germline ends. This CDR3 spans 13 amino acids. The CDR3 DNA reads as TGCGCCAGCAGCTTTGGTGAGCGAGATACGCAGTATTTT. Amino acid sequence: CASSFGERDTQYF. Complete variable domain (other parts from reference TRBV5-1 and TRBJ2-3): KAGVTQTPRYLIKTRGQQVTLSCSPISGHRSVSWYQQTPGQGLQFLFEYFSETQRNKGNFPGRFSGRQFSNSRSEMNVSTLELGDSALYLCASSFGERDTQYFGPGTRLTVL.

The V gene is TRBV14, the J gene TRBJ2-3; D is possibly TRBD1 (6 bases). The germline CDR1 and CDR2 sequences are SGHDN and FVKESK. The CDR3 contains 16 residues. The germline V and J ends were trimmed by 1 base and 1 base, with 12 bases remaining between them. Here the CDR3 reads CASSQGWGRGTDTQYF. In DNA, the CDR3 is TGTGCCAGCAGCCAAGGCTGGGGGCGCGGCACAGATACGCAGTATTTT.

The chain recombines TRBV19 with TRBJ2-4; D remains ambiguous. The CDR3 spans 14 residues. Germline CDR1 LNHDA, CDR2 SQIVND (reference sequence). The V and J ends lost 4 bases and 9 bases respectively, with 16 bases between them. CDR3 residues: CASSTWAQSSIQYF. CDR3 sequence (DNA): TGTGCCAGTAGTACATGGGCCCAAAGTAGCATTCAGTACTTC.

This chain links TRBV6-5 with TRBJ1-2; possible D gene TRBD1, 5 bases. V gave up 0 bases and J gave up 3 bases, with 8 bases separating them. The CDR3 runs to 14 residues. The germline V gene encodes CDR1 MNHEY and CDR2 SVGAGI. CDR3 sequence reads: CASSYSRGHYGYTF. CDR3 coding DNA: TGTGCCAGCAGTTACTCGCGGGGACACTATGGCTACACCTTC.

The chain couples TRBV2 to TRBJ1-1, with 7 nucleotides matching TRBD1. Germline CDR1 and CDR2: SNHLY and FYNNEI. CDR3 length: 18 residues. The J segment lost 0 bases and the V segment lost 3 bases, leaving 13 bases of the junction unmatched. Written as DNA, the CDR3 is TGTGCCAGCAGTGATAGAGGGGTGCAGGGGGTGATGAACACTGAAGCTTTCTTT. Translating gives CASSDRGVQGVMNTEAFF.

The V call is TRBV27, the J call TRBJ2-2; possibly TRBD1 for D (6 bases). Trimming took 6 bases from V and 0 from J, leaving 8 bases between them. The CDR3 consists of 14 residues. From germline, CDR1 is MNHEY and CDR2 SMNVEV (reference sequence). In nucleotides, the CDR3 is TGTGCCAGCAGCCGGACAGCGAACACCGGGGAGCTGTTTTTT. This encodes CASSRTANTGELFF.

This chain connects TRBV6-1 to TRBJ2-3; perhaps TRBD1 as D (6 bases). CDR3 length equals 14 residues. Trimming removed 5 bases at V and 2 bases at J, with 11 bases between. Germline V gene lookup returns CDR1 MNHNS and CDR2 SASEGT. The CDR3 DNA reads TGTGCCAGCAGTCGACAGGCACACACAGATACGCAGTATTTT. Translated, it gives CASSRQAHTDTQYF.

The J gene is TRBJ1-1, the V gene TRBV6-5; possible D gene TRBD1, 5 bases. CDR3 length: 14 residues. Germline assignment: CDR1 MNHEY and CDR2 SVGAGI. V lost 6 bases and J lost 4, with 15 bases in between. CDR3 bases: TGTGCCAGCAGGAACAGGCCGTCGGGCACTGAAGCTTTCTTT. Encoded protein: CASRNRPSGTEAFF.

The V and J genes are TRBV27 and TRBJ2-5; D may be TRBD2 (5 bases). The CDR3 totals 16 residues. Germline V gives CDR1 MNHEY, CDR2 SMNVEV (reference sequence). Trimming stripped 0 bases from V and 4 bases from J, with 15 bases between. The CDR3 spells CASSLSPVTSLETQYF. As DNA, the CDR3 is TGTGCCAGCAGTTTATCCCCTGTAACTAGTTTAGAGACCCAGTACTTC.

This chain uses TRBV30 with TRBJ2-2, with 9 bases identical to TRBD1. The CDR3 totals 16 residues. Looked up from germline, CDR1 is GTSNPN and CDR2 is SVGIG (reference sequence). V was clipped by 0 bases and J by 2 bases; unmatched bases: 4. CDR3 sequence reads: CAWSVQGQGNTGELFF. CDR3 nucleotides: TGTGCCTGGAGTGTACAGGGACAGGGCAACACCGGGGAGCTGTTTTTT.